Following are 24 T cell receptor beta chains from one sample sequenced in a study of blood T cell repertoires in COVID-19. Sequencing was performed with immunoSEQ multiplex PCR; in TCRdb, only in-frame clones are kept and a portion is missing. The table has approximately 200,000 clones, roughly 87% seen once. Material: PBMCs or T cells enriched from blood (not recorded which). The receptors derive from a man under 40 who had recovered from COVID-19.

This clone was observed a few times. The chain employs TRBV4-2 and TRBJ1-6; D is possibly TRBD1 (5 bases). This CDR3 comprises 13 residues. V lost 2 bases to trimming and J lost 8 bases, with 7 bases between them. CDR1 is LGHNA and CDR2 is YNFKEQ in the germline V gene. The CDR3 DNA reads TGTGCCAGCAGCCAACTAGGGGATTCACCCCTCCACTTT. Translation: CASSQLGDSPLHF.

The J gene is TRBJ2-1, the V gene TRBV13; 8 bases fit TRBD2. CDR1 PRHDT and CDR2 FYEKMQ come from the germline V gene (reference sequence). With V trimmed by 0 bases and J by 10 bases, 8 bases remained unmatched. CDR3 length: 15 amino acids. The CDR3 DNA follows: TGTGCCAGCAGCTTAGGAGGGGGGACTAGTGAGGAGCAGTTCTTC. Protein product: CASSLGGGTSEEQFF.

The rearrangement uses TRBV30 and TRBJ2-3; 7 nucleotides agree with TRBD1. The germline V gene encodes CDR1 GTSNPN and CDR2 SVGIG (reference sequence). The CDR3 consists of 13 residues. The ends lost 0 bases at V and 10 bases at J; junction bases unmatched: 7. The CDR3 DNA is TGTGCCTGGAGTGTAAGGGGGCCGGAGTCGCAGTATTTT. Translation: CAWSVRGPESQYF.

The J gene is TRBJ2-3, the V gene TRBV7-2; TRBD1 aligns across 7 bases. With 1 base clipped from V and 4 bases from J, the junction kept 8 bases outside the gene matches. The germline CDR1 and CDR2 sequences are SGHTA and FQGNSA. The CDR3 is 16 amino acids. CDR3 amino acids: CASSLGGGATADTQYF. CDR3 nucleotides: TGTGCCAGCAGCTTAGGAGGGGGCGCAACGGCAGATACGCAGTATTTT.

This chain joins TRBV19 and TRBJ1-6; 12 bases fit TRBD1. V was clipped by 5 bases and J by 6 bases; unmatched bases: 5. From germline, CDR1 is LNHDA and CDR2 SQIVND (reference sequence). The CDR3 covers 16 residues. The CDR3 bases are TGTGCCAGTAGTGGGACAGGGGGCCCTTCTAATTCACCCCTCCACTTT. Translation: CASSGTGGPSNSPLHF.

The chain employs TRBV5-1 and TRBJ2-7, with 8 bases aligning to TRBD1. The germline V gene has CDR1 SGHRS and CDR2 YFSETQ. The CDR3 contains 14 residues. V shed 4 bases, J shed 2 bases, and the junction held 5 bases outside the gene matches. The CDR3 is CASSPGQATYEQYF. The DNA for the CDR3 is TGCGCCAGCAGCCCGGGACAGGCAACCTACGAGCAGTACTTC.

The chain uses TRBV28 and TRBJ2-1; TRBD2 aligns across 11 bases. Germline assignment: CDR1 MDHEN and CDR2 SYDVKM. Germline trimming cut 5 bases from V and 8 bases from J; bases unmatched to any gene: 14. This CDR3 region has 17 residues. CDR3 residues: CASSELAGVVGVHEQFF. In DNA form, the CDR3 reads TGTGCCAGCAGTGAACTAGCGGGAGTTGTGGGTGTGCATGAGCAGTTCTTC.

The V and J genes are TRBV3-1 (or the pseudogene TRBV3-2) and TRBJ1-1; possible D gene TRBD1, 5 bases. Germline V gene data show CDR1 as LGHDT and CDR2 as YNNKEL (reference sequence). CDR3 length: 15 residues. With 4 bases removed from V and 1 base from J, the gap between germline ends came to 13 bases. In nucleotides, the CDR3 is TGTGCCAGCAGCCCGCATACCGGGGGGAACACTGAAGCTTTCTTT. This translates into CASSPHTGGNTEAFF.

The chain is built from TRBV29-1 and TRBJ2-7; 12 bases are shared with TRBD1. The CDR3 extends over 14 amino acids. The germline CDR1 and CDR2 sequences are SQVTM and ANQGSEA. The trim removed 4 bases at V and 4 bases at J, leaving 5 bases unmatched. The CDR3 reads CSVVRDRGQYEQYF. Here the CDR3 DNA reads TGCAGCGTTGTCCGGGACAGGGGGCAATACGAGCAGTACTTC.

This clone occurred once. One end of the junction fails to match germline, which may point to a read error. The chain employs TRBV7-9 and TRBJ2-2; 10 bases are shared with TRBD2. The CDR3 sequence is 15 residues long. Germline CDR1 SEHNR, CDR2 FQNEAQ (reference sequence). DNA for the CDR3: TGTGCCAGCAGCTTAGAGGGACTAGCGACCGGAGAGCTGTTTTTT. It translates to CASSLEGLATGELFF.

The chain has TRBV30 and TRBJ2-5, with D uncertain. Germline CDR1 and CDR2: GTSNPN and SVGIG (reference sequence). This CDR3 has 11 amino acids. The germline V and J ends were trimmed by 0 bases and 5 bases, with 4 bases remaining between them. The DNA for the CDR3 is TGTGCCTGGAGTGTCGGGGAGACCCAGTACTTC. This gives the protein CAWSVGETQYF.

The CDR3 nucleotides read TGTGCTAGCGCGAGTATCCTCTCCTACAATGAGCAGTTCTTC. Encoded protein: CASASILSYNEQFF. The gene calls are TRBV12-5 and TRBJ2-1; D not resolved. CDR3 length: 14 residues. Trimming left V 9 bases short and J 0 bases short, with 12 bases between. Germline V CDR1 and CDR2: LGHNT, FRNRAP.

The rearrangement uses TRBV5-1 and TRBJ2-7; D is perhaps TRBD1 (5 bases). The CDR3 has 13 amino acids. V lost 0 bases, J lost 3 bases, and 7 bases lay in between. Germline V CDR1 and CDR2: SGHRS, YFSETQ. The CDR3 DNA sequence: TGCGCCAGCAGCTTGGGACAGCACTACGAGCAGTACTTC. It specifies CASSLGQHYEQYF.

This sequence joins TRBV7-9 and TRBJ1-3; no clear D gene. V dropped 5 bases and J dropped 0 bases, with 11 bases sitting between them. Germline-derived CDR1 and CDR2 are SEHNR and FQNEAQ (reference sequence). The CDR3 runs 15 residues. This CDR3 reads CASSPLGGSGNTIYF. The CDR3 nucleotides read TGTGCCAGCAGCCCACTGGGAGGCTCTGGAAACACCATATATTTT.

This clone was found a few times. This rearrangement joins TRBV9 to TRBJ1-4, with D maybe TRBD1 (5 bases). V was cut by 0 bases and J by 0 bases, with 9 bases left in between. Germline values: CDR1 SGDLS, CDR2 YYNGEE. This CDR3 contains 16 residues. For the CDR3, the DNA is TGTGCCAGCAGCGTAGGCGGGACCGCAACTAATGAAAAACTGTTTTTT. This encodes CASSVGGTATNEKLFF.

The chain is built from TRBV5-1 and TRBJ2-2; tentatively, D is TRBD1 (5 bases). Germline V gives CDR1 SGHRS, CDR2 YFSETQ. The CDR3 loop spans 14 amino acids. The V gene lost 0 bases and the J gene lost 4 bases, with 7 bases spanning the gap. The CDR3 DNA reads TGCGCCAGCAGCTTGGCAGGGTTCACCGGGGAGCTGTTTTTT. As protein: CASSLAGFTGELFF. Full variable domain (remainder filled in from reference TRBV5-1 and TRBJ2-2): KAGVTQTPRYLIKTRGQQVTLSCSPISGHRSVSWYQQTPGQGLQFLFEYFSETQRNKGNFPGRFSGRQFSNSRSEMNVSTLELGDSALYLCASSLAGFTGELFFGEGSRLTVL.

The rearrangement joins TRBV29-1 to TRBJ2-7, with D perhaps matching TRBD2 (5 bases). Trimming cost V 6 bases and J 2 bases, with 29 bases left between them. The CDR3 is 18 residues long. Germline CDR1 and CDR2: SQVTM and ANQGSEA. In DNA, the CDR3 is TGCAGCGTCCTCCCAGGCGTTAGCGCGGGTGAAAATCCCTACGAGCAGTACTTC. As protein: CSVLPGVSAGENPYEQYF.

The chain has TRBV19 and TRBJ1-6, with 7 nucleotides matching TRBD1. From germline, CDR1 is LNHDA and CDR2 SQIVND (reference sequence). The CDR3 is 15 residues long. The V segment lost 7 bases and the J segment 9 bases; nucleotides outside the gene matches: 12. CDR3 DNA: TGTGCCAGTAAAGAGTGGCACAGGGGTTCTTCACCCCTCCACTTT. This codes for CASKEWHRGSSPLHF.

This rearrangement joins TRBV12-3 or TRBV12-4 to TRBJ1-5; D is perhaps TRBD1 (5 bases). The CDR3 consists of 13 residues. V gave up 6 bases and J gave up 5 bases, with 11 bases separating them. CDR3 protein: CASRPGGDQPQHF. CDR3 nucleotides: TGTGCCAGCAGACCGGGGGGGGATCAGCCCCAGCATTTT.

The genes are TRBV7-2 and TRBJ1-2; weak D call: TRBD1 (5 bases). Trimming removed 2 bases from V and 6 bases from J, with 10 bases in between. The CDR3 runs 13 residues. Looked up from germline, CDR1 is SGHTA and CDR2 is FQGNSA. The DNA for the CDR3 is TGTGCCAGCAGCTTAAGGGACTCAGATGGCTACACCTTC. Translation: CASSLRDSDGYTF.

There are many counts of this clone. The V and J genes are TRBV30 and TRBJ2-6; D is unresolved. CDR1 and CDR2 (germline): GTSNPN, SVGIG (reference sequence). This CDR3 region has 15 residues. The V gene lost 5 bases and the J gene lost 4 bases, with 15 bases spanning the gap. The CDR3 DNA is TGTGCCTGGGGGCGACTCCCGGCCGGGGCCAACGTCCTGACTTTC. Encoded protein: CAWGRLPAGANVLTF.

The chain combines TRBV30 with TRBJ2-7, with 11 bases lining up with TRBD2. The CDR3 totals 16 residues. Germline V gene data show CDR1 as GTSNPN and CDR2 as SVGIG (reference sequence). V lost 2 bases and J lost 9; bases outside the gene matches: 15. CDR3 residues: CAWSRLAGGATTGQYF. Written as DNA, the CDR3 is TGTGCCTGGAGTAGGCTAGCGGGAGGAGCTACGACGGGGCAGTACTTC.

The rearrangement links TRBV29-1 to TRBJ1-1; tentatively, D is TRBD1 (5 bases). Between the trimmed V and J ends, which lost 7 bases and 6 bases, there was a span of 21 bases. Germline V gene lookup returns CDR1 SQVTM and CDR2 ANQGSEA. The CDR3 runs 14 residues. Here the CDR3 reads CSALRWGELAEAFF. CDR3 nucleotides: TGCAGCGCCCTTAGGTGGGGGGAATTGGCTGAAGCTTTCTTT.

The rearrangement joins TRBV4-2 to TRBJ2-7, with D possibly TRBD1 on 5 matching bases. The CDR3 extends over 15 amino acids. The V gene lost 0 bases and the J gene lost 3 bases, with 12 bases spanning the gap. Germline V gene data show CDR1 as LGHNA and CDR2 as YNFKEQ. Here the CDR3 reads CASSQDPTQGYEQYF. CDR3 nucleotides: TGTGCCAGCAGCCAAGATCCAACCCAGGGCTACGAGCAGTACTTC.